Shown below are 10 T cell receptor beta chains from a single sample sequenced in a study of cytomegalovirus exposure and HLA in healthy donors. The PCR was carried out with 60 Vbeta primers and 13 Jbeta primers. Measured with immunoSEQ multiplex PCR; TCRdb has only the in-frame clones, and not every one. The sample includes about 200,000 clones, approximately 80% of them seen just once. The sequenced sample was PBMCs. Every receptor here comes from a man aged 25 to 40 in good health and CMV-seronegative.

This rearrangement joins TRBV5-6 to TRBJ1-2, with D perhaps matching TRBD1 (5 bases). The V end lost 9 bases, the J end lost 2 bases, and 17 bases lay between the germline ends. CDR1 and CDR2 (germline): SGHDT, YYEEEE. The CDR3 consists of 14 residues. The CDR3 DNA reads TGTGCCACTGCCAGAAGGGGTATGAACTATGGCTACACCTTC. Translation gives CATARRGMNYGYTF.

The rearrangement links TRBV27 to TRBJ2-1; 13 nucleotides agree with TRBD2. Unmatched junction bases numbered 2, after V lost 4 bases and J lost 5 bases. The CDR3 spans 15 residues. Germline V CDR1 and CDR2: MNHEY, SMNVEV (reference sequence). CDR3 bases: TGTGCCAGCAGTTCCGGGACTAGCGGGAACAATGAGCAGTTCTTC. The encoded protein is CASSSGTSGNNEQFF.

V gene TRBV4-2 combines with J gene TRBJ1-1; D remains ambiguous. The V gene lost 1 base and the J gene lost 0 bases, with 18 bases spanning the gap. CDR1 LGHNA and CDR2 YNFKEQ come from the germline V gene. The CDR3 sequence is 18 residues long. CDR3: CASSQGRIRVEMNTEAFF. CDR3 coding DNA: TGTGCCAGCAGCCAAGGCAGGATTAGAGTAGAGATGAACACTGAAGCTTTCTTT.

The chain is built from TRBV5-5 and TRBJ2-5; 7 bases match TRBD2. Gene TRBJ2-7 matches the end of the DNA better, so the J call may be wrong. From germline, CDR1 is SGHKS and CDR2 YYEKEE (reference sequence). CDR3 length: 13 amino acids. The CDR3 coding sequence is TGTGCCAGCAGCTTTCGGGGGGCCTACGAGCAGTACTTC. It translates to CASSFRGAYEQYF.

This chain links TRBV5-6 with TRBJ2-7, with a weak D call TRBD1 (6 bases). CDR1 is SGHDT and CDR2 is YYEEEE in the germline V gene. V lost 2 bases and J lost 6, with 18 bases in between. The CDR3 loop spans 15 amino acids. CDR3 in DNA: TGTGCCAGCAGCTTCGGAAGGGCAGGGGTCGGCGAGCAGTACTTC. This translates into CASSFGRAGVGEQYF.

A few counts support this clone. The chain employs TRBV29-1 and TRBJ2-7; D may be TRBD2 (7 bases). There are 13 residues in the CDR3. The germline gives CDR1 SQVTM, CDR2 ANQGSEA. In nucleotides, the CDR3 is TGCACCTGTCTCGGGGGGCGCGACAACGAGCAGTACTTC. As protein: CTCLGGRDNEQYF.

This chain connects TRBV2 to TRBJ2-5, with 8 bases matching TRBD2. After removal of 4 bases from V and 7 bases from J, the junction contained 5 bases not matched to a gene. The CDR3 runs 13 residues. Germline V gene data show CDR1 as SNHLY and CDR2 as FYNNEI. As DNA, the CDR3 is TGTGCCAGCAGTGTAACCCGGGGGGGGACCCAGTACTTC. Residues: CASSVTRGGTQYF. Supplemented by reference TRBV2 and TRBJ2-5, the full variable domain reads EPEVTQTPSHQVTQMGQEVILRCVPISNHLYFYWYRQILGQKVEFLVSFYNNEISEKSEIFDDQFSVERPDGSNFTLKIRSTKLEDSAMYFCASSVTRGGTQYFGPGTRLLVL.

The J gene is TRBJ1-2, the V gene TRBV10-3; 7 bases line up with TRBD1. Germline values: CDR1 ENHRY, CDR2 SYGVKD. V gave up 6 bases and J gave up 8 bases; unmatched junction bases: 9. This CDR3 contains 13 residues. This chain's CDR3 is CAIRPLTGLGYTF. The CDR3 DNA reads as TGTGCCATCAGACCACTGACAGGGCTCGGCTACACCTTC.

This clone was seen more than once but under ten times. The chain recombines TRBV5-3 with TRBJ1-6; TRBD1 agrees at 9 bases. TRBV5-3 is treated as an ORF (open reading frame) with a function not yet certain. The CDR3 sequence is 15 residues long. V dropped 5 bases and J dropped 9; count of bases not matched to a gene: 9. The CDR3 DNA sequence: TGTGCCAGAAGGGGCCTGGGGACAGGGACTTCACCCCTCCACTTT. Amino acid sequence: CARRGLGTGTSPLHF.

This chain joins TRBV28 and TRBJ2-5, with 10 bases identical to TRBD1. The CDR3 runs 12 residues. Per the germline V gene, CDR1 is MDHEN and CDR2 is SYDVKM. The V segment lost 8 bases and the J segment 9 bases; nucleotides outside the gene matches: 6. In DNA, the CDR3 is TGTGCCAGCTCGACAGGGGGCAAGTCCCAGTACTTC. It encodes CASSTGGKSQYF.